This TCR beta chain was observed in a study of blood T cell repertoires in COVID-19. Clones were sequenced by immunoSEQ multiplex PCR, and TCRdb holds only the in-frame ones, with some missing. The top ten hold under 7.5% of the sample, which has about 55,000 clones, about 91% seen once. This sequence originates from a middle-aged man with active COVID-19. The specimen sequenced was peripheral blood.

CDR3 protein: CASSRDRGGEKLFF. For the CDR3, the DNA is TGTGCCAGCAGTCGCGACAGGGGTGGTGAAAAACTGTTTTTT. This sequence joins TRBV6-5 and TRBJ1-4, with 8 bases lining up with TRBD1. The CDR3 spans 14 residues. The V gene end was trimmed by 5 bases and the J gene end by 7 bases; junction bases not matched to a gene: 6. Germline CDR1 reads MNHEY; CDR2 reads SVGAGI.